The 15 T cell receptor beta chains below all came from one sample that was sequenced in a study of OX40 agonist ivuxolimab in advanced cancers. Profiled with immunoSEQ multiplex PCR; TCRdb holds only in-frame clones, not every one. The sample comprises tens of thousands of clones, approximately 86% of which are singletons, and roughly 18% rests with the top ten. Sequences were derived from CD4+ or CD8+ T cells sorted from blood, sampled in a trial of the OX40 agonist ivuxolimab. These receptors came from an adult with an advanced solid tumor such as melanoma, head and neck, liver or kidney cancer.

This chain uses TRBV7-3 with TRBJ1-2; weak D call: TRBD1 (6 bases). Germline loops: CDR1 SGHTA, CDR2 FQGTGA. This CDR3 is 14 amino acids long. The ends were cut back, 1 base at V and 7 bases at J, with 13 bases in the middle. The CDR3 region is CASSLILLGGGYTF. CDR3 nucleotide sequence: TGTGCCAGCAGCTTAATCTTACTAGGGGGTGGCTACACCTTC.

The chain has TRBV4-1 and TRBJ2-3, with 8 bases matching TRBD1. Germline V gene sequence: CDR1 MGHRA, CDR2 YSYEKL. The CDR3 is made up of 15 amino acids. Germline trimming cut 5 bases from V and 2 bases from J; bases unmatched to any gene: 6. CDR3 DNA sequence: TGCGCCAGCAGCTTTCGGACAGGGTACACAGATACGCAGTATTTT. Its translation: CASSFRTGYTDTQYF.

The chain carries TRBV10-3 and TRBJ1-2; the D gene is possibly TRBD1 (5 bases). Germline lookup yields CDR1 ENHRY and CDR2 SYGVKD. The CDR3 length is 13 residues. In DNA form, the CDR3 reads TGTTCCTCGATCGGGGGAACTAACTATGGCTACACCTTC. This codes for CSSIGGTNYGYTF.

The chain has TRBV2 and TRBJ2-2, with a possible D match to TRBD1 (6 bases). The CDR3 is made up of 14 amino acids. Trimming stripped 11 bases from V and 0 bases from J, with 13 bases between. In germline, CDR1 is SNHLY, CDR2 FYNNEI. CDR3: CAGNRETNTGELFF. CDR3 DNA: TGTGCCGGAAACAGGGAGACGAACACCGGGGAGCTGTTTTTT. The full variable domain, rest sourced from reference TRBV2 and TRBJ2-2, is EPEVTQTPSHQVTQMGQEVILRCVPISNHLYFYWYRQILGQKVEFLVSFYNNEISEKSEIFDDQFSVERPDGSNFTLKIRSTKLEDSAMYFCAGNRETNTGELFFGEGSRLTVL.

The chain uses TRBV4-1 and TRBJ1-3, with TRBD1 as a possible D gene (6 bases). Germline assignment: CDR1 MGHRA and CDR2 YSYEKL. The length of the CDR3 is 13 residues. V lost 1 base and J lost 12, with 13 bases in between. CDR3 sequence: CASSQGPGVDIYF. As DNA, the CDR3 is TGCGCCAGCAGCCAAGGCCCAGGGGTGGACATATATTTT.

The rearrangement links TRBV7-9 to TRBJ2-5, with 7 nucleotides matching TRBD1. CDR1 is SEHNR, CDR2 FQNEAQ, per germline (reference sequence). The CDR3 sequence is 14 residues long. J gave up 1 base and V 3 bases, and 2 bases lay outside the gene matches. The CDR3 DNA reads TGTGCCAGCAGCTTCTCAGGGGGCCAAGAGACCCAGTACTTC. This codes for CASSFSGGQETQYF.

This rearrangement joins TRBV18 to TRBJ2-7; 9 bases align to TRBD1. The CDR3 loop spans 15 amino acids. The V gene end was trimmed by 3 bases and the J gene end by 6 bases; junction bases not matched to a gene: 9. Germline CDR1 and CDR2: KGHSH and LQKENI. The CDR3 DNA sequence: TGTGCCAGCTCACCGAGCCGGGACAGGGTGGGCGAGCAGTACTTC. Its translation is CASSPSRDRVGEQYF.

Comments on this clone: The junction shows a germline mismatch at one end, possibly a read error. The gene calls are TRBV6-5 and TRBJ1-6; 7 bases align to TRBD1. The CDR3 totals 14 residues. Per the germline V gene, CDR1 is MNHEY and CDR2 is SVGAGI. The CDR3 protein is CASCYRGRNSPLHF. In DNA, the CDR3 is TGTGCCAGCTGTTACAGGGGACGGAATTCACCCCTCCACTTT.

The rearrangement uses TRBV23-1 and TRBJ1-5, with 8 bases that match TRBD1. TRBV23-1 counts as an open reading frame of uncertain function. Trimming removed 0 bases from V and 2 bases from J; junction bases left unmatched: 0. There are 15 residues in the CDR3. CDR3 nucleotide sequence: TGCGCCAGCAGTCAATCGGGACAGGGCAATCAGCCCCAGCATTTT. Its translation: CASSQSGQGNQPQHF.

The rearrangement uses TRBV10-3 and TRBJ2-1, with D perhaps TRBD1 or TRBD2 (5 bases each). The CDR3 is made up of 18 amino acids. The V gene lost 6 bases and the J gene lost 0 bases, with 21 bases spanning the gap. The V gene's germline CDR1 is ENHRY and CDR2 SYGVKD. In DNA, the CDR3 is TGTGCCATCAGACTAACCACCGAATCAGGGAGCTCCTACAATGAGCAGTTCTTC. As protein: CAIRLTTESGSSYNEQFF.

This chain connects TRBV16 to TRBJ2-7; no definite D call. Trimming stripped 3 bases from V and 7 bases from J, with 7 bases between. The CDR3 is made up of 11 amino acids. CDR1 is KGHSY, CDR2 FQNENV, per germline. CDR3 residues: CASSQSGEQYV. The CDR3 DNA reads TGTGCCAGCAGCCAGTCCGGGGAGCAGTACGTC.

This clone was observed a few times. The V call is TRBV7-9, the J call TRBJ2-5; D is unresolved. Germline-derived CDR1 and CDR2 are SEHNR and FQNEAQ (reference sequence). The CDR3 loop spans 14 amino acids. V was pared by 3 bases and J by 1 base, with 9 bases between. CDR3 sequence reads: CASSFNAFQETQYF. The CDR3, as DNA: TGTGCCAGCAGCTTTAACGCATTCCAAGAGACCCAGTACTTC.

The chain carries TRBV28 and TRBJ1-5; D call uncertain. The length of the CDR3 is 15 residues. Germline CDR1 is MDHEN and CDR2 is SYDVKM. The V end was cut by 7 bases, the J end by 4 bases, with 17 bases between. The CDR3 sequence is CASTLLPLGNQPQHF. In nucleotides, the CDR3 is TGTGCCAGCACCCTGCTCCCCCTAGGAAATCAGCCCCAGCATTTT.

The chain carries TRBV2 and TRBJ1-5; D might be TRBD1 (5 bases). This CDR3 is 14 amino acids long. Germline CDR1 is SNHLY and CDR2 is FYNNEI. V lost 2 bases and J lost 11, with 16 bases in between. CDR3 sequence reads: CASSESSTSRAQHF. The DNA of the CDR3 is TGTGCCAGCAGTGAATCGTCGACATCCAGGGCCCAGCATTTT.

The rearrangement joins TRBV19 to TRBJ2-1; 7 bases are a match to TRBD1. In germline, CDR1 is LNHDA, CDR2 SQIVND (reference sequence). The CDR3 consists of 15 residues. Germline trimming cut 7 bases from V and 6 bases from J; bases unmatched to any gene: 12. DNA for the CDR3: TGTGCCAGTACCATAGAGGGGACAGCGCTCAATGAGCAGTTCTTC. This codes for CASTIEGTALNEQFF.